The T cell receptor (beta chain) described here comes from a study of shared clonotypes between healthy human individuals. Background on the study: CD4 naive and memory got three plates each, CD8 naive two, CD8 memory one. The study, taken as a whole, reports: The represented genetic and exposure-history diversity was limited by the small number of donors. Estimated richness was generally greater in naive than memory subsets.

Here immunoSEQ multiplex PCR was the method, and the copy in TCRdb shows in-frame clones only, minus some. The table shows 2.3 million or so clones, with approximately 95% occurring only once. The CDR3 is made up of 14 amino acids. Trimming left V 4 bases short and J 3 bases short, with 13 bases between. In germline, CDR1 is KGHSH, CDR2 LQKENI. Points on this clone: Its antigen remains unidentified.

The sample consisted of naive CD4+ T cells from PBMCs. Stated subset: CD45RA+ positively selected. This chain uses TRBV18 with TRBJ2-7, with D hard to call. This TCR derives from a man aged 18 to 30 in good health. Some clones in this sample may be carry-over from other donors' samples. The CDR3, as DNA: TGTGCCAGCTCACAATCCCCAGGCAACTACGAGCAGTACTTC. Translating it yields CASSQSPGNYEQYF.